This TCR beta chain was retrieved from a study of OX40 agonist ivuxolimab in advanced cancers. Study context: Dose-escalation patients were diagnosed with hepatocellular carcinoma, melanoma, renal cell cancer or head and neck cancer.

The length of the CDR3 is 17 residues. CDR1 SGHKS and CDR2 YYEKEE come from the germline V gene (reference sequence). With 4 bases clipped from V and 5 bases from J, the junction kept 13 bases outside the gene matches. Profiled with immunoSEQ multiplex PCR; TCRdb holds only in-frame clones, not every one. The data contain 30,000 or so clones, 84% of them singletons. Notes on the study in general: Among expanded peripheral T cells, antigen specificity went undetermined. CD4+ and CD8+ blood T cells expanded clonally by week 6 at 0.1 to 3.0 mg/kg.

Concerning this clone itself: Antigen: not known.

The J gene is TRBJ2-1, the V gene TRBV5-5; 9 nucleotides line up with TRBD1. The receptor was derived from an adult with an advanced solid tumor such as melanoma, head and neck, liver or kidney cancer. The sample here was CD4+ or CD8+ T cells sorted from blood, taken in a trial of the OX40 agonist ivuxolimab. CDR3 bases: TGTGCCAGCAGCATGGGCGTGGGGACAGGGCCCCACAATGAGCAGTTCTTC. The encoded protein is CASSMGVGTGPHNEQFF. The variable domain in full, with the rest retrieved from reference TRBV5-5 and TRBJ2-1, is DAGVTQSPTHLIKTRGQQVTLRCSPISGHKSVSWYQQVLGQGPQFIFQYYEKEERGRGNFPDRFSARQFPNYSSELNVNALLLGDSALYLCASSMGVGTGPHNEQFFGPGTRLTVL.